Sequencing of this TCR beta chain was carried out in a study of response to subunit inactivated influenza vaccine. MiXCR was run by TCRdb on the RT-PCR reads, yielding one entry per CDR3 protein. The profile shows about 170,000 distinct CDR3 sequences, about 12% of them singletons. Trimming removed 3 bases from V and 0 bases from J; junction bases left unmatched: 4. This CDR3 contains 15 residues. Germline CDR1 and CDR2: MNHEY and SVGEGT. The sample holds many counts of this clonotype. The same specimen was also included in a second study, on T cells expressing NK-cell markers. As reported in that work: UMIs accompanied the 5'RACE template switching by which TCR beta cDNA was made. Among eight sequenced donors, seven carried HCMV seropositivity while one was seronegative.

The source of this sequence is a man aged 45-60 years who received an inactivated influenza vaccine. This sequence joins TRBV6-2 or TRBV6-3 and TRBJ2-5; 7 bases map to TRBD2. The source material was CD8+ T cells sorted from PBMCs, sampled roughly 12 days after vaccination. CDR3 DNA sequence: TGTGCCAGCAGTTATCTAGCGGAAAACCAAGAGACCCAGTACTTC. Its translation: CASSYLAENQETQYF.